The clone carrying this T cell receptor beta chain was recorded a few times. As yet, its antigen is unknown. The sample originates from a study of cytomegalovirus exposure and HLA in healthy donors. Study in general: Researchers previously reported finding 90 million to 120 million unique TCR beta sequences from approximately 190 million T cells.

Study-wide points: Most likely, a cluster of highly shared sequence variants arose as a sequencing artifact.

PCR employed 60 Vbeta and 13 Jbeta primers. Profiling relied on immunoSEQ multiplex PCR, and the TCRdb table lists in-frame clones only, not all of them. This table has fewer than 200,000 clones, approximately 82% appearing once. The CDR3 runs to 12 residues. CDR1 MNHEY and CDR2 SVGAGI come from the germline V gene. The germline V and J ends were trimmed by 6 bases and 12 bases, with 17 bases remaining between them. This clonotype was obtained from a male donor in good health and CMV-seronegative. The V and J genes are TRBV6-5 and TRBJ1-2; D not certain. The sequenced material came from PBMCs. DNA for the CDR3: TGTGCCAGCAGCGCCCGTTCAGGTGGTCACACCTTC. Residues: CASSARSGGHTF.